This T cell receptor beta chain was obtained from a study of blood T cell repertoires in COVID-19. Study context: The samples span acute and convalescent COVID-19 from the United States, Italy and Spain. Sources were T cells, B-cell-depleted T cells, or PBMCs; the material itself was cDNA or gDNA.

The CDR3 consists of 13 residues. V lost 5 bases to trimming and J lost 6 bases; unmatched junction nucleotides: 5. The germline V gene has CDR1 WNHNN and CDR2 SYGVQD (reference sequence). Methods used by the authors: Cell counts per sample came from amplifying reference gene primers. The assay was immunoSEQ multiplex PCR, and TCRdb's table has in-frame clones only and misses some. The V and J calls and clone size are taken from that table; D and trimming were inferred from the DNA. Of fewer than 60,000 clones detected, approximately 80% appear once; the ten largest clones hold approximately 8.8%. This clone showed up just a few times.

Specimen: peripheral blood. The TCR was taken from a man between 60 and 70 years old with acute or convalescent COVID-19. The chain combines TRBV10-1 with TRBJ2-7; 9 nucleotides match TRBD1. The CDR3 DNA sequence: TGCGCCAGCAGTCCGGGACAGGGTATCGAGCAGTACTTC. Encoded protein: CASSPGQGIEQYF.